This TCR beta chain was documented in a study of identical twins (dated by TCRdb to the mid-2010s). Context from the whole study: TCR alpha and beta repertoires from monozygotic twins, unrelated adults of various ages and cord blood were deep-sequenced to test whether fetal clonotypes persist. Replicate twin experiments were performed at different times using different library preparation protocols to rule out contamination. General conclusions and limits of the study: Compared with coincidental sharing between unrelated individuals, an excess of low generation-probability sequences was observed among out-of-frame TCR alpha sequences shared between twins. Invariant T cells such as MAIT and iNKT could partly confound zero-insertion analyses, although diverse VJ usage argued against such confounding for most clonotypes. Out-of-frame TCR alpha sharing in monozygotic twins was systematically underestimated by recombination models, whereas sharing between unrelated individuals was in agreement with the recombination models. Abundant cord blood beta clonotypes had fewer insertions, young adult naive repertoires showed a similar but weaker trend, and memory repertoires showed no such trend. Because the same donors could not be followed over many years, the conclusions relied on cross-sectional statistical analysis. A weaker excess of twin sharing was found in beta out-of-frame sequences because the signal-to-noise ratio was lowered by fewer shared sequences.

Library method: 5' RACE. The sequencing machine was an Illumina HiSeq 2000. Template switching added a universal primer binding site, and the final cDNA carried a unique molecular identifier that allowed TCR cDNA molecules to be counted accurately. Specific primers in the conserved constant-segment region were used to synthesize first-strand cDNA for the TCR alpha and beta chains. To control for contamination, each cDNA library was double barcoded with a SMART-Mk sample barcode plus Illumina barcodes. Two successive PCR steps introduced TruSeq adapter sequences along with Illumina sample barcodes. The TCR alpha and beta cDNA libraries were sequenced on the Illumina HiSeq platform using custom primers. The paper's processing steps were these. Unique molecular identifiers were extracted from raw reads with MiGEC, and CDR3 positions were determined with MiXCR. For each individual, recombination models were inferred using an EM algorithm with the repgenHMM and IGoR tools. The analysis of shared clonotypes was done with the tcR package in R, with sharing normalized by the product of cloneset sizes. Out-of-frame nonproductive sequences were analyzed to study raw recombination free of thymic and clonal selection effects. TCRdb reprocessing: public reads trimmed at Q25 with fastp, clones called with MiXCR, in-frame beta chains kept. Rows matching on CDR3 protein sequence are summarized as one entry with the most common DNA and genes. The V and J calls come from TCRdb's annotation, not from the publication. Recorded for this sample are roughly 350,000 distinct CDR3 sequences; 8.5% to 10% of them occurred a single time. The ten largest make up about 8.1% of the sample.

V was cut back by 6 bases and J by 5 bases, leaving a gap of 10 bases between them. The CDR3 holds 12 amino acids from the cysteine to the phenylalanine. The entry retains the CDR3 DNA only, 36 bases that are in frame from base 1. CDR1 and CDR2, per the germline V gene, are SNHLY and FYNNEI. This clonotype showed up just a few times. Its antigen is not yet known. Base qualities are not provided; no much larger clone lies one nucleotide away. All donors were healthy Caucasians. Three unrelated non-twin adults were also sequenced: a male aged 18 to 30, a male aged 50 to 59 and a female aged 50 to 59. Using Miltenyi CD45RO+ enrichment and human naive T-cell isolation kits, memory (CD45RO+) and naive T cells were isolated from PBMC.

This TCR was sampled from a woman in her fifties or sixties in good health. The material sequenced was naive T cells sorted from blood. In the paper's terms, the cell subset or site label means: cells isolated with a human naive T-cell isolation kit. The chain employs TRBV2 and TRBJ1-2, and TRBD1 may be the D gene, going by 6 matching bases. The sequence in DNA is TGTGCCAGCAGATTGACAGGATATGGCTACACCTTC. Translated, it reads CASRLTGYGYTF.